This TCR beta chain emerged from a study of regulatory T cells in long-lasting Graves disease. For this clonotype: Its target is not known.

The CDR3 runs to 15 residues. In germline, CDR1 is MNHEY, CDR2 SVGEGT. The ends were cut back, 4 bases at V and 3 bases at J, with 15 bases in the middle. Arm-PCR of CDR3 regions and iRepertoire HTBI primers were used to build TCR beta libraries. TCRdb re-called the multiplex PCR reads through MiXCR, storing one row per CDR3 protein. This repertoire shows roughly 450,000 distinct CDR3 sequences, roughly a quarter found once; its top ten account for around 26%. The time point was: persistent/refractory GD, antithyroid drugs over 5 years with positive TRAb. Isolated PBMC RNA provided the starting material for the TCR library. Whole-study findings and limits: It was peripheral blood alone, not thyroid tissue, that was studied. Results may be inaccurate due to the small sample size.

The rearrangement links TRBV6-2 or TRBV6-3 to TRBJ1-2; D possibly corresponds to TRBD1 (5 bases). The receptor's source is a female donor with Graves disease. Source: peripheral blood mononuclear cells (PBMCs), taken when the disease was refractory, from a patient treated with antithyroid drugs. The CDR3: CASSSPGGADYGYTF. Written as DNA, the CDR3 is TGTGCCAGCAGTTCCCCCGGTGGGGCCGACTATGGCTACACCTTC.